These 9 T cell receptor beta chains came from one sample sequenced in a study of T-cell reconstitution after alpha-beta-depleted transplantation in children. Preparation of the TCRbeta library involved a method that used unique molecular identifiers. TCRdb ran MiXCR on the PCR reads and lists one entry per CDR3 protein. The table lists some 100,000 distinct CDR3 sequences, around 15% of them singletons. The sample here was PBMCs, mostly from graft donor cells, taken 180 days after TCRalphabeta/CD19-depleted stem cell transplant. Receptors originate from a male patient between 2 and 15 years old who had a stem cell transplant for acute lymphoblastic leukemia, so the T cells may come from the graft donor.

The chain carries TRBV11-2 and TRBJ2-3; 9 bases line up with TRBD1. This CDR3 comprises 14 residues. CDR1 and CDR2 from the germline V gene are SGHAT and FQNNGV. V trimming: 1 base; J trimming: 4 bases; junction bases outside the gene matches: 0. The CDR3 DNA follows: TGTGCCAGCAGCTTAGGGACAGGGGCAGATACGCAGTATTTT. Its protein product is CASSLGTGADTQYF.

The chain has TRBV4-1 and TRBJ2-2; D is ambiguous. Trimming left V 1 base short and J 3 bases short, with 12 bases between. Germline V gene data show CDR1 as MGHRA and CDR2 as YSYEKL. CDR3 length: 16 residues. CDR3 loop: CASSQVRPNYTGELFF. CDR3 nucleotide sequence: TGCGCCAGCAGCCAAGTACGTCCGAACTACACCGGGGAGCTGTTTTTT.

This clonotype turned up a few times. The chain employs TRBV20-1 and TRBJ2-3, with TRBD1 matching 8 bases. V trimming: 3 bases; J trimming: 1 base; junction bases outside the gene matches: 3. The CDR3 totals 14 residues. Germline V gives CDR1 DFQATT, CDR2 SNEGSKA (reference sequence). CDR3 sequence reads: CSASKQGGTDTQYF. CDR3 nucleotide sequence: TGCAGTGCTAGTAAACAGGGGGGCACAGATACGCAGTATTTT.

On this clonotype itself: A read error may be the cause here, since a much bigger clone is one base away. As DNA, the CDR3 is TGTGCCTGCAGTCAGGATTCTTGGGACACTGAAGCTTTCTTT. Its protein product is CACSQDSWDTEAFF. This sequence joins TRBV12-3 or TRBV12-4 and TRBJ1-1; unclear D gene. The CDR3 consists of 14 residues.

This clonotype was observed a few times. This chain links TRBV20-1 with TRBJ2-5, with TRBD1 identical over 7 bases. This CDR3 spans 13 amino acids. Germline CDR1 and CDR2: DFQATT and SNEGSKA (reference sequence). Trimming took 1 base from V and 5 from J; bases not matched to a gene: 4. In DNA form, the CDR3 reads TGCAGTGCTAGAGGACAGGGTTGGGAGACCCAGTACTTC. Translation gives CSARGQGWETQYF.

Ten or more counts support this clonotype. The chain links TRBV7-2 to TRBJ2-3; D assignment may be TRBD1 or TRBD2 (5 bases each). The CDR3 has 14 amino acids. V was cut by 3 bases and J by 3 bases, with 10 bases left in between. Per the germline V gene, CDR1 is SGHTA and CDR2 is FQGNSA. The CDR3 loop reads CASSLGPGTDTQYF. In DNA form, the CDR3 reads TGTGCCAGCAGCTTGGGACCTGGGACAGATACGCAGTATTTT.

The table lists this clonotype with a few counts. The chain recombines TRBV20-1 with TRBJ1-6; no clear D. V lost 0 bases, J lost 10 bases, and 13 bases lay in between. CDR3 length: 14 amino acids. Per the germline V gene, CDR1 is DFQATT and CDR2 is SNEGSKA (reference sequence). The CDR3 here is CSARDEGKASPLHF. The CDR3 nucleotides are TGCAGTGCTAGAGATGAGGGCAAAGCCTCACCCCTCCACTTT.

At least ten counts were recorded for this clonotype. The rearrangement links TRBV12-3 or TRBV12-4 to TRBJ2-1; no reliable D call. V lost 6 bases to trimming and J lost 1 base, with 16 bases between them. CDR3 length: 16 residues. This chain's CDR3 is CASSKTSSSSYNEQFF. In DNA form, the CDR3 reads TGTGCCAGCAGCAAAACGTCCAGCAGTTCCTACAATGAGCAGTTCTTC.

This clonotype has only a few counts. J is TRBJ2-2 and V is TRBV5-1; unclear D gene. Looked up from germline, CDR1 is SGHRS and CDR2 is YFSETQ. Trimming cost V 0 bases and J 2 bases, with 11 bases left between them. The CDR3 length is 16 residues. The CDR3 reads CASSLVFPPNTGELFF. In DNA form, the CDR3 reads TGCGCCAGCAGCTTGGTCTTCCCCCCTAACACCGGGGAGCTGTTTTTT.